The 24 T cell receptor beta chains presented below share a single source sample, sequenced in a study of blood T cell repertoires in COVID-19. Sequenced by immunoSEQ multiplex PCR; TCRdb stores in-frame clones only, minus some. The sample lists 65,000 to 90,000 clones, roughly 83% occurring once. The sequenced sample consisted of peripheral blood. These receptors were taken from an elderly man with active or convalescent COVID-19.

The chain couples TRBV3-1 (or the pseudogene TRBV3-2) to TRBJ2-2, with 7 bases identical to TRBD2. Germline values: CDR1 LGHDT, CDR2 YNNKEL (reference sequence). V lost 4 bases and J lost 6; bases outside the gene matches: 8. The CDR3 is 15 residues long. CDR3 sequence: CASSPRTLASGELFF. DNA for the CDR3: TGTGCCAGCAGCCCACGTACACTAGCGTCCGGGGAGCTGTTTTTT.

This chain joins TRBV5-4 and TRBJ2-3; D might be TRBD1 (6 bases). Germline loops: CDR1 SGHNT, CDR2 YYREEE (reference sequence). V was clipped by 1 base and J by 3 bases, with 12 bases between them. CDR3 length: 15 residues. The CDR3, as DNA: TGTGCCAGCAGCTTGAGAGGGACAATGACAGATACGCAGTATTTT. Protein: CASSLRGTMTDTQYF.

The chain employs TRBV2 and TRBJ1-4; maybe TRBD1 (6 bases). CDR3 length equals 14 residues. V shed 6 bases and J shed 3 bases, with 11 bases lying between them. CDR1 is SNHLY and CDR2 is FYNNEI in the germline V gene. The CDR3 protein is CASRGTWANEKLFF. DNA for the CDR3: TGTGCCAGCAGGGGGACATGGGCTAATGAAAAACTGTTTTTT.

This clone has only a few counts. This chain uses TRBV27 with TRBJ1-6; D gene uncertain. Germline values: CDR1 MNHEY, CDR2 SMNVEV (reference sequence). This CDR3 spans 14 amino acids. Between the trimmed V and J ends, which lost 3 bases and 4 bases, there was a span of 7 bases. CDR3 region: CASSLYRYNSPLHF. CDR3 nucleotide sequence: TGTGCCAGCAGTTTGTACAGATATAATTCACCCCTCCACTTT.

V is TRBV6-5 and J is TRBJ1-1, with D unclear. V gave up 0 bases and J gave up 1 base, with 6 bases separating them. The CDR3 consists of 14 residues. Germline CDR1 is MNHEY and CDR2 is SVGAGI. CDR3 coding DNA: TGTGCCAGCAGTTACTCGGTTAGGAACACTGAAGCTTTCTTT. This gives the protein CASSYSVRNTEAFF.

CDR3 bases: TGCGCCAGCAGTCAATCGAAGGGACAGGGCTACGAGCAGTACTTC. This codes for CASSQSKGQGYEQYF. The chain links TRBV23-1 to TRBJ2-7; 9 bases align to TRBD1. TRBV23-1 is an ORF; its function is uncertain. The CDR3 extends over 15 amino acids. J lost 3 bases, V lost 0 bases, and 3 bases had no gene match.

Concerning this clone itself: The sample carries other DNA sequences with the same CDR3. This chain joins TRBV18 and TRBJ1-2; 8 nucleotides agree with TRBD1. Trimming removed 0 bases from V and 6 bases from J; junction bases left unmatched: 6. Looked up from germline, CDR1 is KGHSH and CDR2 is LQKENI. The CDR3 has 15 residues. The CDR3 region has the DNA TGTGCCAGCTCACCACCCGGACAGGGAGAACATGGCTACACCTTC. It yields the protein CASSPPGQGEHGYTF.

The chain employs TRBV30 and TRBJ1-5; no clear D gene. Trimming cost V 5 bases and J 0 bases, with 20 bases left between them. This CDR3 contains 17 residues. CDR1 is GTSNPN, CDR2 SVGIG, per germline (reference sequence). The CDR3 spells CAWPKVGGGCSNQPQHF. CDR3 DNA sequence: TGTGCCTGGCCCAAAGTGGGCGGCGGGTGTAGCAATCAGCCCCAGCATTTT.

The V and J genes are TRBV18 and TRBJ2-7, with 13 bases that match TRBD2. The CDR3 runs to 18 residues. The germline V gene has CDR1 KGHSH and CDR2 LQKENI. Trimming removed 6 bases from V and 2 bases from J; junction bases left unmatched: 13. CDR3 in DNA: TGTGCCAGCTCTCCGCCTCCCCGGACTAGCGGGAGACCCTACGAGCAGTACTTC. Encoded protein: CASSPPPRTSGRPYEQYF.

This chain joins TRBV5-1 and TRBJ2-5; a possible D gene is TRBD2 (5 bases). Trimming left V 3 bases short and J 4 bases short, with 19 bases between. The CDR3 has 16 amino acids. Germline lookup yields CDR1 SGHRS and CDR2 YFSETQ. This chain's CDR3 is CASSSLSGGDVETQYF. The DNA for the CDR3 is TGCGCCAGCAGCTCCTTGTCTGGAGGAGACGTAGAGACCCAGTACTTC.

The chain has TRBV7-9 and TRBJ2-5; 7 bases match TRBD2. The CDR3 consists of 15 residues. Per germline, CDR1 SEHNR and CDR2 FQNEAQ (reference sequence). Losses at the gene ends were 5 bases for V and 1 base for J; bases not matched to a gene: 7. For the CDR3, the DNA is TGTGCCAGCAGCATTATAAGACTAGCCCAAGAGACCCAGTACTTC. This encodes CASSIIRLAQETQYF.

This chain uses TRBV19 with TRBJ2-2, with TRBD1 identical over 11 bases. The CDR3 sequence is 14 residues long. Germline CDR1 reads LNHDA; CDR2 reads SQIVND (reference sequence). The V and J ends lost 9 bases and 4 bases, in that order; junction bases with no gene match: 4. The CDR3 reads CASRTGGATGELFF. DNA of the CDR3: TGTGCCAGCCGGACAGGGGGCGCCACCGGGGAGCTGTTTTTT.

This clone is a singleton in its sample. The CDR3 is CASSLQARGGGAFF. CDR3 DNA sequence: TGTGCCAGCAGTTTACAAGCCCGGGGTGGCGGAGCTTTCTTT. The J gene is TRBJ1-1, the V gene TRBV27; no definite D call. CDR1 is MNHEY, CDR2 SMNVEV, per germline (reference sequence). Trimming removed 2 bases at V and 10 bases at J, with 17 bases between. This CDR3 spans 14 amino acids.

This clone was found a few times. This chain joins TRBV5-1 and TRBJ1-2; weak D call: TRBD1 (6 bases). Trimming removed 3 bases from V and 1 base from J, with 16 bases in between. The V gene's germline CDR1 is SGHRS and CDR2 YFSETQ. CDR3 length equals 16 residues. The DNA for the CDR3 is TGCGCCAGCAGCTCAGGACAGCTCCTAAATAACTATGGCTACACCTTC. Translated: CASSSGQLLNNYGYTF.

Only one count was recorded for this clone. This chain links TRBV9 with TRBJ2-4; 8 bases are a match to TRBD1. Germline V gene sequence: CDR1 SGDLS, CDR2 YYNGEE. The CDR3 runs to 21 residues. Losses at the gene ends were 0 bases for V and 1 base for J; bases not matched to a gene: 18. The chain's CDR3 is CASSVDVCGAGGVLAKNIQYF. The CDR3 region has the DNA TGTGCCAGCAGCGTAGATGTGTGTGGGGCAGGGGGCGTATTGGCCAAAAACATTCAGTACTTC.

The V gene is TRBV13, the J gene TRBJ2-5; 10 bases align to TRBD2. V shed 1 base and J 2 bases; nucleotides not matched to a gene: 13. CDR3 length equals 19 residues. CDR1 is PRHDT and CDR2 is FYEKMQ in the germline V gene (reference sequence). The chain's CDR3 is CASSLARRSAGGRQETQYF. CDR3 bases: TGTGCCAGCAGCTTAGCGCGCCGGTCAGCGGGGGGGCGGCAAGAGACCCAGTACTTC.

This clone was detected once. The V call is TRBV20-1, the J call TRBJ2-3; 7 bases map to TRBD2. J gave up 8 bases and V 5 bases, and 4 bases lay outside the gene matches. Germline V gene data show CDR1 as DFQATT and CDR2 as SNEGSKA (reference sequence). There are 11 residues in the CDR3. CDR3 loop: CSAYPGGTQYF. Written as DNA, the CDR3 is TGCAGTGCTTACCCGGGAGGTACGCAGTATTTT.

V is TRBV14 and J is TRBJ1-1; D is undetermined. This CDR3 has 15 amino acids. Germline CDR1 SGHDN, CDR2 FVKESK. Trimming removed 4 bases from V and 2 bases from J, with 14 bases in between. The CDR3 DNA reads as TGTGCCAGCAGCCCTGTTGGCATTCGAAACACTGAAGCTTTCTTT. Its protein is CASSPVGIRNTEAFF.

V gene TRBV7-6 combines with J gene TRBJ2-3; D is perhaps TRBD2 (7 bases). CDR1 and CDR2 from the germline V gene are SGHVS and FNYEAQ. The CDR3 is 16 residues long. The ends were cut back, 5 bases at V and 2 bases at J, with 17 bases in the middle. CDR3 loop: CASSLLTGGNTDTQYF. The CDR3 nucleotides read TGTGCCAGCAGCCTTTTAACGGGGGGCAACACAGATACGCAGTATTTT. Together with reference TRBV7-6 and TRBJ2-3, the CDR3 gives the full variable domain: GAGVSQSPRYKVTKRGQDVALRCDPISGHVSLYWYRQALGQGPEFLTYFNYEAQQDKSGLPNDRFSAERPEGSISTLTIQRTEQRDSAMYRCASSLLTGGNTDTQYFGPGTRLTVL.

The V gene is TRBV10-1, the J gene TRBJ2-5, with a weak D call TRBD1 (6 bases). V gave up 2 bases and J gave up 4 bases, with 11 bases separating them. The CDR3 is 14 amino acids. CDR1 is WNHNN, CDR2 SYGVQD, per germline (reference sequence). The CDR3 sequence: CASSEGGRGETQYF. The CDR3 bases are TGCGCCAGCAGTGAGGGGGGCAGGGGAGAGACCCAGTACTTC.

This clone occurred a few times. This chain joins TRBV9 and TRBJ2-1, with 10 bases identical to TRBD2. The CDR3 has 14 amino acids. After removal of 3 bases from V and 4 bases from J, the junction contained 1 base not matched to a gene. In germline, CDR1 is SGDLS, CDR2 YYNGEE. Written as DNA, the CDR3 is TGTGCCAGCAGCGGGACTAGCGGTTACAATGAGCAGTTCTTC. Translating gives CASSGTSGYNEQFF.

The J gene is TRBJ2-7, the V gene TRBV19; 14 bases align to TRBD2. There are 14 residues in the CDR3. Unmatched junction bases numbered 2, after V lost 1 base and J lost 9 bases. CDR1 is LNHDA, CDR2 SQIVND, per germline (reference sequence). The CDR3 is CASSIGLAGGLQYF. Here the CDR3 DNA reads TGTGCCAGTAGTATAGGACTAGCGGGAGGGCTGCAGTACTTC.

The V gene is TRBV5-1, the J gene TRBJ2-3; a weak D match, TRBD1 (6 bases). With 0 bases removed from V and 2 bases from J, the gap between germline ends came to 7 bases. Per germline, CDR1 SGHRS and CDR2 YFSETQ. This CDR3 is built from 14 residues. The CDR3 DNA reads TGCGCCAGCAGCTTGGGGACAGCCACAGATACGCAGTATTTT. This sequence encodes CASSLGTATDTQYF.

In this sample, this clone turned up once. The chain has TRBV5-5 and TRBJ2-5; 8 bases are shared with TRBD1. V dropped 3 bases and J dropped 5; count of bases not matched to a gene: 6. The CDR3 contains 14 residues. Germline assignment: CDR1 SGHKS and CDR2 YYEKEE (reference sequence). The CDR3 DNA reads TGTGCCAGCAGCTGGCTCAGGGGGCGGGAGACCCAGTACTTC. Amino acid sequence: CASSWLRGRETQYF.